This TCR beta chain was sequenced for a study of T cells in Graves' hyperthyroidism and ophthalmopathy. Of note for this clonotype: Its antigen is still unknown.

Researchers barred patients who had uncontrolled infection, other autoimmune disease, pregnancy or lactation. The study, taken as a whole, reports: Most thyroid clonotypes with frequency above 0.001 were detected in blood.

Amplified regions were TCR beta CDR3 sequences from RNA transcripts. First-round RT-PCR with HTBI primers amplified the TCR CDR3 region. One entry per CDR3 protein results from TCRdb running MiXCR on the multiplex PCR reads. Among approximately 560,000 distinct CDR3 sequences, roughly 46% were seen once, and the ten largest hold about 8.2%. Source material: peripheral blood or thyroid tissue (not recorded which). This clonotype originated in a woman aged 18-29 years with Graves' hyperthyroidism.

The DNA for the CDR3 is TGTGCCAGCCGAGGACCGATCTTCCCCAATCAGCCCCAGCATTTT. As protein: CASRGPIFPNQPQHF. The chain employs TRBV10-3 and TRBJ1-5; D gene uncertain. Germline loops: CDR1 ENHRY, CDR2 SYGVKD. V was shortened by 10 bases and J by 3 bases, with 19 bases between the two germline ends. The CDR3 contains 15 residues.